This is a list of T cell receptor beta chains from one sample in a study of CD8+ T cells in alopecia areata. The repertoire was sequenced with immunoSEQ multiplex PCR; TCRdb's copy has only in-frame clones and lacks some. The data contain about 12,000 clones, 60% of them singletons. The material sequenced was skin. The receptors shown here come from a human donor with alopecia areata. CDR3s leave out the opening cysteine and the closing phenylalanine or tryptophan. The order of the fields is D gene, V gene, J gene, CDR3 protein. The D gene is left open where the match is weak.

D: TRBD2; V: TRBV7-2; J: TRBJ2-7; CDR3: ASSSLADSYEQY
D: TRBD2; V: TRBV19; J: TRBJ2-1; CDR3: ASTPRAGGSSYNEQF
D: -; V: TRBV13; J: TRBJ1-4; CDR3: ASSLLGAPYEKLF
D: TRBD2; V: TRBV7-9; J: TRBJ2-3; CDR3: ASSPPGTSGDTDTQY
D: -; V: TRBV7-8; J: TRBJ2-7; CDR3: ASSFGGGYEQY
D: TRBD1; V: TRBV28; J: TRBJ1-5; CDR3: ASYRGQDQPQH
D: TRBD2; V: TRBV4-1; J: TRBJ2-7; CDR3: ASSRTSGDSYEQY
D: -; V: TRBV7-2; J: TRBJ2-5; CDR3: ASSKGAREETQY
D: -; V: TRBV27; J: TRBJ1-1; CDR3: ASSLRAGLMETEAF
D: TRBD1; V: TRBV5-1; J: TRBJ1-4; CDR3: ASSWTGRNEKLF
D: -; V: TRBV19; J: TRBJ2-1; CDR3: ASSRRAAVEQF
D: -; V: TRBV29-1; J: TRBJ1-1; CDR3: SVGSRMNTEAF
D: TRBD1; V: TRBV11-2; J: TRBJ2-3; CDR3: ASSSDRSTDTQY
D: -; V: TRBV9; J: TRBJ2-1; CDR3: ASSPNPWLDLNEQF
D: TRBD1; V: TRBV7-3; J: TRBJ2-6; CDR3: ASSKTGTANSGANVLT
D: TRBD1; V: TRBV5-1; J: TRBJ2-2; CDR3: ARGTGGVRELF
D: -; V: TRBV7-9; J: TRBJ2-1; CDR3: ATRLDNHENNEQF
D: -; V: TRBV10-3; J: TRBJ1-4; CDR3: AIRGDTSYEKLF
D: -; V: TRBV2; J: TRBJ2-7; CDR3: ASSEDREGYEQY
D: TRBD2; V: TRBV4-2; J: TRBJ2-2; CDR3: ASSQVMSAGGTLWTGELF
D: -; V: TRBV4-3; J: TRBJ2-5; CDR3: ASSQVRYQETQY
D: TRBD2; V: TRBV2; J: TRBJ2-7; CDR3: ATRPLAGVSYEQY
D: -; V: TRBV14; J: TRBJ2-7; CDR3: ASSLFGYEQY
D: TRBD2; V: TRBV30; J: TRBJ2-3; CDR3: ALGLAGEGY